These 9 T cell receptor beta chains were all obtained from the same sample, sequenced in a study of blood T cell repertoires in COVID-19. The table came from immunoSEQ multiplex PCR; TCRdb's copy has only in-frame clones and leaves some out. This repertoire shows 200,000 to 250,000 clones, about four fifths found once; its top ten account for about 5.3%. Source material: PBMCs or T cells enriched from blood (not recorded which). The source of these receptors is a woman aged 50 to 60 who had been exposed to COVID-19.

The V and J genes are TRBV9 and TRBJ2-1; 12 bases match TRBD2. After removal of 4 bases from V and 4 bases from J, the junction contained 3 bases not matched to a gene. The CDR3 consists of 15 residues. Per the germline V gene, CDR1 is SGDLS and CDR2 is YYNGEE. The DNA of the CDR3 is TGTGCCAGCAGCACCCTAGCGGGGGGGTACAATGAGCAGTTCTTC. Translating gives CASSTLAGGYNEQFF.

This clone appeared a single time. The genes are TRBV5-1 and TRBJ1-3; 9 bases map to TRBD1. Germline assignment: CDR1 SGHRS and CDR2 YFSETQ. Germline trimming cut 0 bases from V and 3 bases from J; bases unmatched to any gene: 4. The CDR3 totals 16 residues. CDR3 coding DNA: TGCGCCAGCAGCTTGGTACAGGGGGCAATTGGAAACACCATATATTTT. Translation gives CASSLVQGAIGNTIYF. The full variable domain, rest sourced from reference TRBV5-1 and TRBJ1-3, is KAGVTQTPRYLIKTRGQQVTLSCSPISGHRSVSWYQQTPGQGLQFLFEYFSETQRNKGNFPGRFSGRQFSNSRSEMNVSTLELGDSALYLCASSLVQGAIGNTIYFGEGSWLTVV.

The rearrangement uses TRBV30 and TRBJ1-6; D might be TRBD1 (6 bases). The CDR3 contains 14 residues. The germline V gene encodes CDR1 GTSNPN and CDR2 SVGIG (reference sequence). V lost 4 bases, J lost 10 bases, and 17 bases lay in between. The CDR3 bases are TGTGCCTGGACTCACCTGCAGGGGACCTCACCCCTCCACTTT. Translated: CAWTHLQGTSPLHF.

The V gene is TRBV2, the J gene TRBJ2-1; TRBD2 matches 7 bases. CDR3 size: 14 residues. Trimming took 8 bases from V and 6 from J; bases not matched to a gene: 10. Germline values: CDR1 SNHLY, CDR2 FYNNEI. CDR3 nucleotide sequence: TGTGCCAGCCTGGAGCGGGGACCTACCAATGAGCAGTTCTTC. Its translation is CASLERGPTNEQFF.

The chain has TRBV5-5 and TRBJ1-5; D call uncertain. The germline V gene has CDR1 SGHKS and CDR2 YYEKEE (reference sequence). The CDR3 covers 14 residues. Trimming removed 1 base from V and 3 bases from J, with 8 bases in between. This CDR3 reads CASSLIGDNQPQHF. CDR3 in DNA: TGTGCCAGCAGCTTGATCGGGGACAATCAGCCCCAGCATTTT.

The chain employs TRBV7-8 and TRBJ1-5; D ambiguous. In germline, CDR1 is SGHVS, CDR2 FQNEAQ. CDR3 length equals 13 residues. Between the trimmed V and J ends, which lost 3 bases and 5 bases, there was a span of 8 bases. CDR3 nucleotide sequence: TGTGCCAGCAGCTTTTACATCGATCAGCCCCAGCATTTT. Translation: CASSFYIDQPQHF.

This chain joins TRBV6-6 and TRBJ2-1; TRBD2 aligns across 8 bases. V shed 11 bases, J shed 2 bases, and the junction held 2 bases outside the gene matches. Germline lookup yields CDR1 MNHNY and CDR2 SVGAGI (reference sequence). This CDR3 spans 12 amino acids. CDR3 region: CAAGGTYNEQFF. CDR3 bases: TGTGCCGCGGGAGGAACCTACAATGAGCAGTTCTTC.

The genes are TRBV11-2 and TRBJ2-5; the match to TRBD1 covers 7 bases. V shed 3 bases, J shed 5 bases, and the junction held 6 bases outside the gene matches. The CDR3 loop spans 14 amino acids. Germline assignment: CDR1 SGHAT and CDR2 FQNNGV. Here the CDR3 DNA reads TGTGCCAGCAGCTTCAATACAGGGGTGGAGACCCAGTACTTC. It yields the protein CASSFNTGVETQYF.

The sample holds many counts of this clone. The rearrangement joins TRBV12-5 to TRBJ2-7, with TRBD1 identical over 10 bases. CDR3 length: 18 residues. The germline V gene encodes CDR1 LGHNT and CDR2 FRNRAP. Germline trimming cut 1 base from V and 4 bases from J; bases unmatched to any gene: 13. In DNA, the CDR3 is TGTGCTAGTGGTTTGGACGTGGGGACAGGGGTAGTTAGTTACGAGCAGTACTTC. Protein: CASGLDVGTGVVSYEQYF.